Included here is one T cell receptor (beta chain) sequence, with context. This CDR3 comprises 16 residues. Germline V gene data show CDR1 as SEHNR and CDR2 as FQNEAQ (reference sequence). V lost 8 bases and J lost 3, with 20 bases in between. This sample was taken from a study of shared clonotypes between healthy human individuals. The naive CD8 population came from CD45RO-negative cells selected for CCR7, without terminally differentiated effector memory CD45RA+ cells. Measured with immunoSEQ multiplex PCR; TCRdb has only the in-frame clones, and not every one. The sample includes 700,000 to 950,000 clones, just over 95% seen only once; the top ten take about 0.22%.

Sequencing used naive CD8+ T cells sorted from blood. The receptor comes from a man aged 25-40 years in good health. The chain links TRBV7-9 to TRBJ2-1; no clear D gene. CDR3 DNA: TGTGCCAGCCTTAAAATTTGGGCTCTTGGCTACAATGAGCAGTTCTTC. This encodes CASLKIWALGYNEQFF.